This T cell receptor (beta chain) was retrieved from a study of shared clonotypes between healthy human individuals. Whole-study findings and limits: There were few donors, and this limited the genetic and exposure-history diversity represented.

Terminally differentiated effector memory CD45RA+ cells were excluded from the naive CD8 cells, which were CD45RO-negative and positively selected for CCR7. This clone was detected only once. Its antigen is currently unknown. This sample also contains other DNA sequences that code for the same CDR3. The CDR3 is made up of 14 amino acids. Trimming pared 4 bases from V and 4 bases from J, leaving 11 bases between. The germline gives CDR1 SGHAT, CDR2 FQNNGV. The assay was carried out at the deep level. Only in-frame clones appear in the TCRdb table, and some are missing; sequencing was by immunoSEQ multiplex PCR. The sample includes some 2.1 million clones, about 94% of them seen just once.

The rearrangement links TRBV11-2 to TRBJ2-1; a possible D gene is TRBD2 (7 bases). This sequence originates from a man between 18 and 35 years old in good health. Some clones in this sample may be carry-over from other donors' samples. The sample consisted of naive CD8+ T cells from PBMCs. The CDR3 is CASSWGGPYNEQFF. The CDR3, as DNA: TGTGCCAGCAGCTGGGGGGGCCCATACAATGAGCAGTTCTTC.